This T cell receptor (beta chain) was found in a study of blood T cell repertoires in COVID-19. TCRdb's copy holds only in-frame clones and misses some; the assay was immunoSEQ multiplex PCR. The sample shows 200,000 to 250,000 clones, 88% of them seen only once. CDR1 and CDR2 (germline): KGHSH, LQKENI. Deletions cut 2 bases from V and 3 bases from J, with 19 bases between. The CDR3 loop spans 17 amino acids. The V gene is TRBV18, the J gene TRBJ1-2; no clear D. This clonotype was obtained from a man older than 75 with acute or convalescent COVID-19. Input material: peripheral blood. The DNA of the CDR3 is TGTGCCAGCTCACCAAATCGGTTGACTACCGGTGACTATGGCTACACCTTC. As protein: CASSPNRLTTGDYGYTF.